This TCR beta chain is drawn from a study of CD8 T cells in Susac syndrome. Notes on the study in general: The study recognized that the number of individuals in its TCR sequencing and HLA analysis was relatively small.

To note about this clonotype: Its antigen is currently unknown.

Roughly 0.45 to 1 ug RNA was reverse transcribed with random hexamers. It was immunoSEQ multiplex PCR that amplified TCR beta CDR3 across 54 Vbeta and 13 Jbeta. Each CDR3 protein is one row after TCRdb ran MiXCR on the immunoSEQ multiplex PCR reads. Of about 130,000 distinct CDR3 sequences in the sample, more than 90% were seen once. Healthy donors acted as controls, with matching for age and sex. It was negative isolation that provided the CD8+ and CD4+ T cells, whereas TEMRA cells were enriched by FACS. The germline V gene has CDR1 SGHRS and CDR2 YFSETQ. The CDR3 has 14 residues. V was shortened by 6 bases and J by 2 bases, with 15 bases between the two germline ends.

Sequenced: CD4+ T cells from PBMCs. The receptor comes from a human donor in good health. The chain has TRBV5-1 and TRBJ2-7; maybe TRBD1 (6 bases). The CDR3 spells CASKFRDTTYEQYF. The CDR3 DNA sequence: TGCGCCAGCAAATTCCGGGACACTACCTACGAGCAGTACTTC.